The T cell receptor beta chain described here comes from a study of identical twins. Germline-derived CDR1 and CDR2 are MNHEY and SMNVEV (reference sequence). The CDR3 sequence is 12 residues long. Trimming shortened V by 8 bases and J by 0 bases, and 8 bases separated the two germline ends. About this clonotype itself: The antigen is not known.

Regarding the study as a whole: Insertions ran lower in abundant cord blood beta clonotypes, though not in memory repertoires.

TCRdb reprocessed the 5' RACE reads with MiXCR, giving one entry per CDR3 protein. This sample yields about 720,000 distinct CDR3 sequences, of which 15% to 20% are seen a single time; approximately 14% belongs to the top ten. Another study also made use of these data, one on T cells expressing NK-cell markers.

The sequencing sample was made of PBMCs. The chain employs TRBV27 and TRBJ2-7, with D tentatively TRBD2 (5 bases). The TCR was taken from a woman aged 18-30 years in good health. The CDR3, as DNA: TGTGCCAGCTTTAGCGCCTCCTACGAGCAGTACTTC. It translates to CASFSASYEQYF.